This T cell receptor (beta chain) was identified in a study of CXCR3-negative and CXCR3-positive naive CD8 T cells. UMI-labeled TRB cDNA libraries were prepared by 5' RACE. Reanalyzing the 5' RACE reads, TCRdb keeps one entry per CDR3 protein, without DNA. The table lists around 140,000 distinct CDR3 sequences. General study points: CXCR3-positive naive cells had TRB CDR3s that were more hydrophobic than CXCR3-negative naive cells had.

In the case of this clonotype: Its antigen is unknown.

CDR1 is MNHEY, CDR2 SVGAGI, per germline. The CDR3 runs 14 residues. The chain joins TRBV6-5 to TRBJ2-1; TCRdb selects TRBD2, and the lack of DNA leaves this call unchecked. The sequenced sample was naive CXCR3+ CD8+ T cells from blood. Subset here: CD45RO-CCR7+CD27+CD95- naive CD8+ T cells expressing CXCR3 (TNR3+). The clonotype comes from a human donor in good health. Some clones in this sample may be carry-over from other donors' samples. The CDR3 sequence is CASSYSDANNEQFF.